The 19 T cell receptor delta chains in this list originate from one sample, sequenced in a study of gammadelta T cells in human blood (dated by TCRdb to 2018 to 2021). The receptor library was made with RT-PCR. Instrument used: Illumina MiSeq. TCRdb called clones from the public reads with CATT, and repeated DNA sequences were later combined into one row. The sample table holds 650 to 850 delta-chain clones, of which 55% to 70% were seen once. 25% to 35% of the sample is in the top ten clones. Input material: Vgamma9Vdelta2 gamma-delta T cells from cord blood. All receptors derive from a newborn.

Details on this clone: This likely came from a read error, as a far larger clone is one base away. This sample includes further DNA sequences coding for the same CDR3. The gene calls are TRDV2 and TRDJ1, with TRDD3 matching 9 bases. Looked up from germline, CDR1 is GEAIGNYY and CDR2 is EKD. This CDR3 is built from 13 residues. The CDR3 sequence is CAATGIRPDKLIF. The DNA for the CDR3 is TGTGCAGCAACGGGGATACGACCCGATAAACTCATCTTT.

To note about this clone: Only one base separates this from a far larger clonotype, so it likely reflects a read error. This chain links TRDV2 with TRDJ3; 10 nucleotides agree with TRDD3. Trimming at V came to 3 bases and at J to 3 bases, leaving 13 bases not matched to a gene. CDR1 is GEAIGNYY and CDR2 is EKD in the germline V gene. The CDR3 has 20 residues. CDR3: CACDVLGDSDGSWDTRQMFF. The CDR3 DNA sequence: TGTGCCTGTGACGTACTGGGGGATTCCGACGGCAGCTGGGACACCCGACAGATGTTTTTC.

With respect to this clone: With a far larger clone one base away, a read error is the likely cause. The rearrangement uses TRDV2 and TRDJ2; 10 positions match TRDD3. Germline V lookup: CDR1 GEAIGNYY, CDR2 EKD. The CDR3 loop spans 16 amino acids. J gave up 0 bases and V 2 bases, and 2 bases lay outside the gene matches. CDR3 amino acids: CACDILGDALTAQLFF. The CDR3 region has the DNA TGTGCCTGTGACATACTGGGGGATGCTTTGACAGCACAACTCTTCTTT.

This clone is labeled as hyperexpanded. The sample has other DNA sequences that encode this CDR3 too. J is TRDJ1 and V is TRDV2, with 12 bases matching TRDD3. Germline CDR1 is GEAIGNYY and CDR2 is EKD. V was clipped by 3 bases and J by 4 bases; unmatched bases: 5. The CDR3 contains 15 residues. CDR3 bases: TGTGCCTGTGACGCCTGGGGGATACGAGGCGATAAACTCATCTTT. This sequence encodes CACDAWGIRGDKLIF.

Turning to this clone: A single base is all that separates this from a far larger clone, so a read error is likely. The same CDR3 is also encoded by other DNA sequences in this sample. This chain joins TRDV2 and TRDJ3; 9 bases align to TRDD3. The CDR3 totals 20 residues. From germline, CDR1 is GEAIGNYY and CDR2 EKD. Here the CDR3 reads CACDTRAYWGSSWDTRQMFF. CDR3 sequence (DNA): TGTGCCTGTGACACAAGGGCGTACTGGGGGAGCTCCTGGGACACACGACAGATGTTTTTC.

This clone turned up a few times. This could be a read error, since a much larger clone is one nucleotide away. The sample contains more than one DNA sequence encoding this CDR3. V and J are TRDV2 and TRDJ3, with TRDD3 identical over 7 bases. The CDR3 is 20 residues long. The germline CDR1 and CDR2 sequences are GEAIGNYY and EKD. J gave up 2 bases and V 0 bases, and 12 bases lay outside the gene matches. This CDR3 is CACDTVAGGYGTWDTRQMFF. CDR3 DNA: TGTGCCTGTGACACCGTGGCTGGAGGATACGGGACCTGGGACACCCGACAGATGTTTTTC.

On this clone itself: A far bigger clonotype differs at one base, so this is likely a read error. The V gene is TRDV2, the J gene TRDJ1, with 7 bases identical to TRDD3. V was clipped by 3 bases and J by 1 base; unmatched bases: 7. The germline V gene encodes CDR1 GEAIGNYY and CDR2 EKD. This CDR3 has 15 amino acids. CDR3 sequence (DNA): TGTGCCTGTGACGCCTTGGGGATATGCACCGATAAACTCATCTTT. Translation gives CACDALGICTDKLIF.

In its sample, this clone ranks as large (0.1 to 1%). Other nucleotide sequences in the sample specify the same CDR3. The chain recombines TRDV2 with TRDJ1; 13 nucleotides line up with TRDD3. The CDR3 runs 24 residues. V was pared by 3 bases and J by 0 bases, with 27 bases of the junction left unmatched. Per the germline V gene, CDR1 is GEAIGNYY and CDR2 is EKD. The CDR3: CACDARPDSTGGYARPFYTDKLIF. CDR3 in DNA: TGTGCCTGTGACGCTCGCCCGGACAGTACTGGGGGATACGCAAGGCCCTTCTACACCGATAAACTCATCTTT.

With respect to this clone: Germline is not matched at one junction end, which may reflect a read error. The sample contains more than one DNA sequence encoding this CDR3. This chain uses TRDV2 with TRDJ3, with TRDD3 identical over 10 bases. CDR1 is GEAIGNYY, CDR2 EKD, per germline. This CDR3 region has 17 residues. The CDR3 coding sequence is TGTGCCTGTGACATACTGGGGGATGCCTGGGACACACGACAGATGTTTTTC. Its translation: CACDILGDAWDTRQMFF.

Of note for this clone: It is likely a read error: a sequence one base away is far more abundant. The chain couples TRDV2 to TRDJ1; 8 bases line up with TRDD3. The CDR3 runs to 18 residues. Germline CDR1 and CDR2: GEAIGNYY and EKD. J gave up 0 bases and V 3 bases, and 14 bases lay outside the gene matches. CDR3 amino acids: CACDPIVTGGVYTDKLIF. In DNA form, the CDR3 reads TGTGCCTGTGACCCCATTGTTACTGGGGGTGTGTACACCGATAAACTCATCTTT.

With regard to this clone: A read error is the likely source, as a far larger clone sits one nucleotide away. Distinct nucleotide sequences in the sample also encode this CDR3. This chain joins TRDV2 and TRDJ1, with 8 positions matching TRDD3. The CDR3 loop spans 17 amino acids. Germline V CDR1 and CDR2: GEAIGNYY, EKD. The CDR3 here is CACDGRGLGVYTDKLIF. The CDR3 nucleotides read TGTGCCTGTGACGGACGGGGACTGGGGGTCTACACAGATAAACTCATCTTT.

Points on this clone: A far larger clone is one nucleotide away, so this likely arose from a read error. This chain joins TRDV2 and TRDJ3, with 8 bases identical to TRDD3. Germline trimming cut 0 bases from V and 2 bases from J; bases unmatched to any gene: 5. CDR3 length equals 18 residues. Germline lookup yields CDR1 GEAIGNYY and CDR2 EKD. CDR3 in amino acids: CACDTGGYLPWDTRQMFF. The CDR3 nucleotides read TGTGCCTGTGACACCGGGGGATATCTGCCCTGGGACACCCGACAGATGTTTTTC.

About this clone: A far more abundant clone sits one base away, making this likely a read error. This sequence joins TRDV2 and TRDJ1; 9 positions match TRDD3. J was trimmed by 3 bases and V by 9 bases; bases with no gene match: 7. This CDR3 has 13 amino acids. Germline V gene data show CDR1 as GEAIGNYY and CDR2 as EKD. CDR3: CAATGIRSDKLIF. CDR3 DNA: TGTGCCGCAACGGGGATACGATCCGATAAACTCATCTTT.

A note on this clone: It is likely a read error: a sequence one base away is far more abundant. The chain employs TRDV2 and TRDJ2; 11 positions match TRDD3. From germline, CDR1 is GEAIGNYY and CDR2 EKD. The CDR3 runs to 16 residues. The CDR3: CARDILGDTLTAQLFF. The CDR3 region has the DNA TGTGCCCGTGACATACTGGGGGATACTTTGACAGCACAACTCTTCTTT.

About this clone itself: Given a far larger clone just one base away, this is likely a sequencing read error. This rearrangement joins TRDV2 to TRDJ3; 8 bases are a match to TRDD3. The V and J ends lost 5 bases and 3 bases, in that order; junction bases with no gene match: 5. Per the germline V gene, CDR1 is GEAIGNYY and CDR2 is EKD. The CDR3 covers 16 residues. CDR3 protein: CACGGGISWDTRQMFF. CDR3 bases: TGTGCCTGTGGCGGGGGGATAAGCTGGGACACCCGACAGATGTTTTTC.

The table lists this clone with a count of one. Possible read error: a much larger clone is one base away. The same CDR3 arises from other DNA sequences in this sample as well. The J gene is TRDJ3, the V gene TRDV2; 12 bases align to TRDD3. Per the germline V gene, CDR1 is GEAIGNYY and CDR2 is EKD. The CDR3 contains 20 residues. For the CDR3, the DNA is TGTGCCTGTGACCCTATCCTTACTGGGGGATACTCCTGGGACACCCGCCAGATGTTTTTC. Its translation is CACDPILTGGYSWDTRQMFF.

Remarks on this clone: One base separates it from a far larger clone, so it is likely a read error. The V gene is TRDV2, the J gene TRDJ3; 7 positions match TRDD3. Germline values: CDR1 GEAIGNYY, CDR2 EKD. The CDR3 loop spans 17 amino acids. V shed 5 bases, J shed 0 bases, and the junction held 6 bases outside the gene matches. CDR3 nucleotide sequence: TGTGCCTGTGGCGTACTGGGGTTCTCCTGGGACACCCGACAGATGTTTTTC. Its translation is CACGVLGFSWDTRQMFF.

A word on this clone: Other nucleotide sequences from this sample produce the same CDR3. The chain carries TRDV2 and TRDJ1, with D possibly being TRDD3 (6 bases). Trimming removed 3 bases at V and 5 bases at J, with 21 bases between. The length of the CDR3 is 16 residues. Germline CDR1 reads GEAIGNYY; CDR2 reads EKD. The CDR3 nucleotides read TGTGCCTGTGACGCCGGTATACTGGGCCTCACAGATAAACTCATCTTT. It yields the protein CACDAGILGLTDKLIF.

This clone showed up just once. A single base is all that separates this from a far larger clone, so a read error is likely. This CDR3 is also generated by other DNA sequences in the sample. The V gene is TRDV2, the J gene TRDJ1, with D hard to call. The CDR3 runs 17 residues. CDR1 and CDR2 (germline): GEAIGNYY, EKD. The CDR3: CACDPRKYSPYTDKLIF. In nucleotides, the CDR3 is TGTGCCTGTGACCCACGAAAGTACTCTCCGTACACTGATAAACTCATCTTT.